This T cell receptor beta chain was identified during a study of CD4 T cells in relation to SARS-CoV-2 and coronaviruses. Across the whole study: The negative reference was HIV-1 Nef peptide pool or peptide-free culture. Whole-study findings and limits: About 65% of donors had memory CD4+ clonotypes crossrecognizing SARS-CoV-2 and common cold coronavirus spike.

Per the germline V gene, CDR1 is SGDLS and CDR2 is YYNGEE. This CDR3 region has 15 residues. V was cut by 0 bases and J by 0 bases, with 7 bases left in between. Regarding this clone: No antigen is known for it.

Unexposed donor CD4+ T cells date from about 2011-2018, before the COVID-19 pandemic. CD4+ T cells were isolated from the cells after about 11 days of culture. Cells permitting, SARS-CoV-2 S/N and four cold-coronavirus spikes were tested on unexposed-donor CD4+ T cells. Clones were read by immunoSEQ multiplex PCR, and TCRdb kept only the in-frame ones, dropping some. The table has under 20,000 clones, around three quarters seen once. This sequence originates from a human donor in good health. This sequence joins TRBV9 and TRBJ2-1; D call uncertain. Specimen: CD4+ T cells from PBMCs, cultured in vitro. CDR3 nucleotides: TGTGCCAGCAGCGTAGCGCAGGACTCCTACAATGAGCAGTTCTTC. Amino acid sequence: CASSVAQDSYNEQFF.